What follows describes a single TCR beta chain. V was pared by 9 bases and J by 0 bases, with 2 bases of the junction left unmatched. Per the germline V gene, CDR1 is LNHDA and CDR2 is SQIVND (reference sequence). This CDR3 comprises 14 residues. BIOMED2 TRB-A/B primer pools were used in multiplex TRB PCR. Each CDR3 protein is one row after TCRdb ran MiXCR on the multiplex PCR reads. The sample carries approximately 16,000 distinct CDR3 sequences, 25% to 35% recorded once. These data originate in a study of T and B cells in COVID-19 patients. Study-level information: Blood was sampled from COVID-19 patients who were either actively infected or recovered. The recovered patients had mostly mild to moderate COVID-19 with outpatient management.

Blood genomic DNA input for TRB amplification was roughly 250-550 ng. Specimen: blood. This receptor was obtained from a human donor who had recovered from COVID-19. The V call is TRBV19, the J call TRBJ1-6; 7 nucleotides align to TRBD1. CDR3 sequence: CARQGSSYNSPLHF. Here the CDR3 DNA reads TGTGCCAGACAGGGGAGCTCCTATAATTCACCCCTCCACTTT.